The 9 T cell receptor beta chains below were found in one sample sequenced in a study of cytomegalovirus exposure and HLA in healthy donors. A multiplex PCR was run with 60 Vbeta primers and 13 Jbeta primers. The protocol was immunoSEQ multiplex PCR, while the TCRdb copy is restricted to in-frame clones and leaves out a portion. This sample carries tens of thousands of clones, 78% of them seen once, and the ten largest clones take approximately 1.5%. The source material was PBMCs. These receptors were taken from a man in his forties in good health and CMV-seronegative.

To note about this clone: One junction end disagrees with the germline gene, perhaps due to a read error. This rearrangement joins TRBV6-5 to TRBJ1-3, with D maybe TRBD1 (5 bases). Germline CDR1 reads MNHEY; CDR2 reads SVGAGI. The CDR3 covers 13 residues. Written as DNA, the CDR3 is TGTGCCAGCAGTGACTCGACAGCCGTCACCATATATTTT. Translated: CASSDSTAVTIYF.

J is TRBJ2-7 and V is TRBV7-2; possible D gene TRBD1, 6 bases. The V end was cut by 5 bases, the J end by 0 bases, with 11 bases between. Germline CDR1 and CDR2: SGHTA and FQGNSA. The CDR3 runs to 14 residues. In DNA form, the CDR3 reads TGTGCCAGCAGCCGACAGGAGTCCTCCTACGAGCAGTACTTC. As protein: CASSRQESSYEQYF.

The chain carries TRBV5-4 and TRBJ1-1; D remains ambiguous. This CDR3 contains 13 residues. Trimming removed 1 base at V and 6 bases at J, with 10 bases between. CDR1 and CDR2 (germline): SGHNT, YYREEE (reference sequence). The CDR3 reads CASSLLEKPEAFF. CDR3 nucleotides: TGTGCCAGCAGCTTGTTAGAGAAACCTGAAGCTTTCTTT.

The chain links TRBV12-5 to TRBJ2-2; a weak D match, TRBD2 (5 bases). The CDR3 length is 15 residues. Trimming took off 6 bases at V and 0 bases at J, with 11 bases between the two ends. Germline V gene data show CDR1 as LGHNT and CDR2 as FRNRAP. The CDR3 DNA reads as TGTGCTAGTGGGAGGACTCACACGAACACCGGGGAGCTGTTTTTT. This translates into CASGRTHTNTGELFF.

The chain couples TRBV7-2 to TRBJ2-7, with 10 bases lining up with TRBD2. CDR3 length: 13 residues. CDR1 SGHTA and CDR2 FQGNSA come from the germline V gene. V was clipped by 8 bases and J by 7 bases; unmatched bases: 8. CDR3 DNA sequence: TGTGCCAGCGGGCTAGCGGGAGCAAGGGAGCAGTACTTC. Its protein is CASGLAGAREQYF.

This clone was found a few times. The chain has TRBV10-1 and TRBJ2-3; 7 bases map to TRBD1. The J segment lost 4 bases and the V segment lost 2 bases, leaving 6 bases of the junction unmatched. The CDR3 extends over 15 amino acids. Germline V CDR1 and CDR2: WNHNN, SYGVQD (reference sequence). CDR3 DNA sequence: TGCGCCAGCAGTGAGGAGGGGGCGCGTGCAGATACGCAGTATTTT. As protein: CASSEEGARADTQYF.

This clone has just a few counts. The chain carries TRBV5-6 and TRBJ2-7, with TRBD2 matching over 7 bases. V dropped 4 bases and J dropped 1; count of bases not matched to a gene: 8. Germline CDR1 SGHDT, CDR2 YYEEEE. This CDR3 is 15 amino acids long. CDR3 loop: CASSPVGGGSYEQYF. The CDR3 coding sequence is TGTGCCAGCAGCCCGGTGGGGGGAGGGTCCTACGAGCAGTACTTC.

V usage is TRBV5-1 and J usage is TRBJ1-1, with 7 bases lining up with TRBD1. The CDR3 loop spans 13 amino acids. V was pared by 6 bases and J by 6 bases, with 8 bases of the junction left unmatched. Germline CDR1 and CDR2: SGHRS and YFSETQ. The CDR3 coding sequence is TGCGCCAGCAACATAGGGGGCCAGGCTGAAGCTTTCTTT. As protein: CASNIGGQAEAFF.

The chain employs TRBV12-5 and TRBJ1-1, with D possibly matching TRBD1 (6 bases). The V gene lost 5 bases and the J gene lost 11 bases, with 21 bases spanning the gap. CDR3 length: 14 residues. Germline assignment: CDR1 LGHNT and CDR2 FRNRAP. CDR3 in amino acids: CASGPPPEQGPAFF. For the CDR3, the DNA is TGTGCTAGTGGTCCGCCGCCGGAACAGGGTCCGGCTTTCTTT.